The rows below give T cell receptor beta chains drawn from one sample of a study of CD8 T cell repertoires and HIV-1 epitope variants. Generated by immunoSEQ multiplex PCR, the TCRdb table keeps only in-frame clones and is missing some. The table has thousands of clones, about 67% seen once; the top ten hold roughly 40%. What these receptors recognize is not known. Sample: cultured CD8+ T cells derived from PBMCs. The receptor set was obtained from a male donor with HIV. Both conserved end residues are part of each CDR3. A D gene is named only where the DNA matches it firmly. Expanded clones are given a class, and other clones once, few, many or no size at all.

d_call clone_size j_call v_call cdr3_nt cdr3_aa
- large TRBJ1-2 TRBV9 TGTGCCAGCAGCTTCGTAGGGTCTGGAGCTTATGGCTACACCTTC CASSFVGSGAYGYTF
TRBD1 - TRBJ1-1 TRBV4-2 TGTGCCAGCAGCGGGGACAGGGCTGACACTGAAGCTTTCTTT CASSGDRADTEAFF
- - TRBJ1-4 TRBV7-2 TGTGCCAGCAGCTTAGCGGTTGGGGAAAAACTGTTTTTT CASSLAVGEKLFF
- - TRBJ1-4 TRBV10-1 TGCGCCAGCAGTGAGTCGGGCACGTTTAATGAAAAACTGTTTTTT CASSESGTFNEKLFF
TRBD1 - TRBJ2-1 TRBV6-6 TGTGCCAGCAGTTACCGACAGGGCGAATACAATGAGCAGTTCTTC CASSYRQGEYNEQFF
TRBD2 - TRBJ2-1 TRBV7-9 TGTGCCAGCAGTGTTGGTTCTAGCGGGTACAATGAGCAGTTCTTC CASSVGSSGYNEQFF
TRBD2 - TRBJ2-7 TRBV14 TGTGCCAGCAGCCAAGATCGCGCGGGAGTGAGTGAACAGTACTTC CASSQDRAGVSEQYF
TRBD1 medium-sized TRBJ1-4 TRBV9 TGTGCCAGCAGCCCAAGGGACAGTTCTAATGAAAAACTGTTTTTT CASSPRDSSNEKLFF
- - TRBJ2-7 TRBV20-1 TGCAGTGCTAACCCATACTACGAGCAGTACTTC CSANPYYEQYF
- - TRBJ1-5 TRBV2 TGTGCCAGCGATGAGGGGGTCACCCTAAATCAGCCCCAGCATTTT CASDEGVTLNQPQHF
- - TRBJ2-1 TRBV5-1 TGCGCCAGCAGCTTGTCCGAGGAGCAGTTCTTC CASSLSEEQFF
TRBD1 few TRBJ2-7 TRBV4-1 TGCGCCAGCAGCCAAGGAGCAGGGGGCTACGAGCAGTACTTC CASSQGAGGYEQYF
- once TRBJ1-2 TRBV30 TGTGCCTGGAGTCCGAGGACCGGGGTTGGGGGGTCCTATGGCTACACCTTC CAWSPRTGVGGSYGYTF
- few TRBJ2-4 TRBV4-3 TGCGCCAGCAGCCAAGGGGTGTCGGACATTCAGTACTTC CASSQGVSDIQYF
- - TRBJ1-1 TRBV30 TGTGCCTGGAGTGTATGGGGCCTAAGTAACACTGAAGCTTTCTTT CAWSVWGLSNTEAFF
- few TRBJ1-4 TRBV7-9 TGTGCCATCCCGTTGGTAGGTGAAAAACTGTTTTTT CAIPLVGEKLFF
- once TRBJ2-7 TRBV19 TGTGCCAGTAGTATTGATCCGTTCTACGAGCAGTACTTC CASSIDPFYEQYF
- - TRBJ2-7 TRBV2 TGTGCCAGCAGTGAAGCCGGGTACGAGCAGTACTTC CASSEAGYEQYF
TRBD1 few TRBJ1-1 TRBV5-1 TGCGCCAGCAGCTCGGAAGACAGGGGTTTGGGGATGAACACTGAAGCTTTCTTT CASSSEDRGLGMNTEAFF
- once TRBJ2-1 TRBV7-9 TGTGCCAGCAGCTTCCCGGGCCAGGGCTACAATGAGCAGTTCTTC CASSFPGQGYNEQFF
- - TRBJ1-1 TRBV7-3 TGTGCCAGCAGAAAAAGTACGGGTAACACTGAAGCTTTCTTT CASRKSTGNTEAFF
TRBD2 - TRBJ2-3 TRBV9 TGTGCCAGCAGCGTAGAAGCTGGACTAGCGGACACAGATACGCAGTATTTT CASSVEAGLADTDTQYF
TRBD2 - TRBJ2-7 TRBV25-1 TGTGCCAGCAGTGAATATGCGGCTAGCGGGAGCTACGAGCAGTACTTC CASSEYAASGSYEQYF
- - TRBJ2-1 TRBV7-2 TGTGCCAGCAGCTTGGGATCCCACAATGAGCAGTTCTTC CASSLGSHNEQFF
TRBD2 few TRBJ2-1 TRBV29-1 TGCAGCGTTGAAGGAGGCCAAGGACTAGCGGGAGGTCGCTACAATGAGCAGTTCTTC CSVEGGQGLAGGRYNEQFF
- - TRBJ2-1 TRBV23-1 TGCGCCAGCAGTCAATCGAGGACAGCTTACCGTGCCTCCTACAATGAGCAGTTCTTC CASSQSRTAYRASYNEQFF
- few TRBJ2-7 TRBV7-9 TGTGCCAGCAGTGACAGTTACGAGCAGTACTTC CASSDSYEQYF
- - TRBJ2-3 TRBV5-1 TGCGCCAGCAGCCCCGACAGAGATACGCAGTATTTT CASSPDRDTQYF
TRBD1 - TRBJ2-5 TRBV28 TGTGCCAGCAGTTCCCCGGGACAGGAGAGTAAAGAGACCCAGTACTTC CASSSPGQESKETQYF
- - TRBJ2-1 TRBV11-2 TGTGCCAGCAGCTCCGAATACAATGAGCAGTTCTTC CASSSEYNEQFF
TRBD1 - TRBJ1-1 TRBV13 TGTGCCAGCAGCGAAGGGACAGTGAACACTGAAGCTTTCTTT CASSEGTVNTEAFF
- - TRBJ1-5 TRBV29-1 TGCAGCGTTGGGGACGGATACTATAGCAATCAGCCCCAGCATTTT CSVGDGYYSNQPQHF
- - TRBJ1-5 TRBV4-3 TGCGCCAGCAGCCAAGAGGTAGGTCTGCAGCCCCAGCATTTT CASSQEVGLQPQHF
- - TRBJ1-1 TRBV6-1 TGTGCCAGCAGTGACTGGGCGGGGGACACTGAAGCTTTCTTT CASSDWAGDTEAFF
TRBD2 few TRBJ2-7 TRBV28 TGTGCCAGCAGCCTAACCGTTCGTATGGGGACTAGCGACTCCTACGAGCAGTACTTC CASSLTVRMGTSDSYEQYF
- - TRBJ1-5 TRBV30 TGTGCCTGGAGTGTAGGACCTTCTTCGTGGGAGCCCCAGCATTTT CAWSVGPSSWEPQHF
TRBD1 - TRBJ2-7 TRBV7-2 TGTGCCAGCAGCTTAGCAGGACTAGGACAGGGGGCTTATGAGCAGTACTTC CASSLAGLGQGAYEQYF
- - TRBJ1-2 TRBV6-5 TGTGCCAGCAGTTACGGGGGGGGCGGAGGCTACACCTTC CASSYGGGGGYTF
TRBD1 few TRBJ2-7 TRBV5-8 TGTGCCAGCAGCTTGGGGGACAGTGACTCCTACGAGCAGTACTTC CASSLGDSDSYEQYF
- - TRBJ2-7 TRBV13 TGTGCCAGCAGCCCCAGGGGCCACGAGCAGTACTTC CASSPRGHEQYF
- - TRBJ2-5 TRBV5-1 TGCGCCAGCAGCTCTCACCTGGAGATAGAGACCCAGTACTTC CASSSHLEIETQYF